Below are 22 T cell receptor beta chains sequenced from a single sample in a study of PD-1 blockade in classical Hodgkin lymphoma. The protocol was immunoSEQ multiplex PCR, while the TCRdb copy is restricted to in-frame clones and leaves out a portion. The table includes tens of thousands of clones, around 86% detected once. Every patient experienced relapse after autologous stem cell transplantation, and brentuximab vedotin exposure varied. This sample comprised peripheral blood mononuclear cells (PBMCs), obtained at baseline. The receptors here all came from a human donor with classical Hodgkin lymphoma.

The CDR3 sequence: CASSRGGGTSFGYTF. Here the CDR3 DNA reads TGTGCCAGCAGTCGCGGTGGAGGGACAAGTTTTGGCTACACCTTC. The V gene is TRBV6-5, the J gene TRBJ1-2; a weak D match, TRBD1 (6 bases). CDR1 is MNHEY, CDR2 SVGAGI, per germline. V was shortened by 5 bases and J by 7 bases, with 20 bases between the two germline ends. This CDR3 comprises 15 residues.

This chain links TRBV6-5 with TRBJ2-1; unclear D gene. V lost 2 bases, J lost 9 bases, and 11 bases lay in between. The germline V gene encodes CDR1 MNHEY and CDR2 SVGAGI. This CDR3 has 13 amino acids. The chain's CDR3 is CASSYVVASEQFF. CDR3 nucleotides: TGTGCCAGCAGTTACGTGGTAGCTAGTGAGCAGTTCTTC.

The gene calls are TRBV6-6 and TRBJ1-1; D not resolved. The CDR3 length is 11 residues. V was trimmed by 7 bases and J by 4 bases, leaving 7 bases between them. Germline V lookup: CDR1 MNHNY, CDR2 SVGAGI (reference sequence). This CDR3 reads CASIRSTEAFF. The CDR3 region has the DNA TGTGCCAGCATTCGGAGCACTGAAGCTTTCTTT.

This clone was detected only once. This chain connects TRBV6-1 to TRBJ2-1; D not resolved. This CDR3 contains 13 residues. Germline CDR1 and CDR2: MNHNS and SASEGT. The V end was cut by 5 bases, the J end by 6 bases, with 11 bases between. CDR3 sequence reads: CASSLTARNEQFF. DNA of the CDR3: TGTGCCAGCAGTTTGACGGCACGCAATGAGCAGTTCTTC.

The rearrangement joins TRBV30 to TRBJ1-2; 10 nucleotides align to TRBD1. Trimming cost V 2 bases and J 3 bases; bases outside gene matches: 3. Germline CDR1 is GTSNPN and CDR2 is SVGIG (reference sequence). The CDR3 spans 14 residues. Here the CDR3 DNA reads TGTGCCTGGAGTCGACAGGGGGCTCACTATGGCTACACCTTC. Its protein product is CAWSRQGAHYGYTF.

The CDR3 region is CASSHQAAGYEQYF. The CDR3 DNA sequence: TGCGCCAGCAGCCACCAGGCCGCCGGCTACGAGCAGTACTTC. The rearrangement joins TRBV4-1 to TRBJ2-7; unclear D gene. Trimming took off 3 bases at V and 3 bases at J, with 12 bases between the two ends. The germline V gene encodes CDR1 MGHRA and CDR2 YSYEKL. This CDR3 contains 14 residues.

The chain is built from TRBV30 and TRBJ2-7; no clear D gene. V shed 1 base and J shed 5 bases, with 12 bases lying between them. This CDR3 comprises 13 residues. Looked up from germline, CDR1 is GTSNPN and CDR2 is SVGIG (reference sequence). In DNA, the CDR3 is TGTGCCTGGAGTGGGGCCCCCTGGGACGAGCAGTACTTC. Its translation: CAWSGAPWDEQYF.

The V call is TRBV29-1, the J call TRBJ2-1, with 15 bases identical to TRBD2. CDR1 and CDR2 from the germline V gene are SQVTM and ANQGSEA. V shed 6 bases, J shed 0 bases, and the junction held 12 bases outside the gene matches. The CDR3 is made up of 19 amino acids. In DNA form, the CDR3 reads TGCAGCGTCATACTAGGGACTAGCGGGAGGTTCCCCTCCTACAATGAGCAGTTCTTC. Translated, it gives CSVILGTSGRFPSYNEQFF.

This chain joins TRBV5-5 and TRBJ1-1; unclear D gene. This CDR3 spans 16 amino acids. Trimming took 2 bases from V and 1 from J, leaving 15 bases between them. From germline, CDR1 is SGHKS and CDR2 YYEKEE (reference sequence). The CDR3 DNA reads TGTGCCAGCAGCTTAACCCCATCCCGGGCGAACACTGAAGCTTTCTTT. Its protein product is CASSLTPSRANTEAFF.

As DNA, the CDR3 is TGTGCCAGCAAGGCGGGGCCGAACACCGGGGAGCTGTTTTTT. This sequence encodes CASKAGPNTGELFF. The gene calls are TRBV6-5 and TRBJ2-2; tentatively, D is TRBD2 (6 bases). Germline CDR1 is MNHEY and CDR2 is SVGAGI. V was shortened by 7 bases and J by 0 bases, with 9 bases between the two germline ends. The CDR3 totals 14 residues.

V gene TRBV15 combines with J gene TRBJ2-4; the D gene is possibly TRBD2 (5 bases). The CDR3 loop spans 16 amino acids. Between the trimmed V and J ends, which lost 0 bases and 3 bases, there was a span of 12 bases. CDR1 LNHNV and CDR2 YYDKDF come from the germline V gene (reference sequence). The CDR3 reads CATSRDPPLGKNIQYF. The CDR3 DNA is TGTGCCACCAGCAGAGACCCGCCACTAGGCAAAAACATTCAGTACTTC.

The chain recombines TRBV7-9 with TRBJ1-2; D uncertain. The CDR3 covers 13 residues. V was cut by 1 base and J by 7 bases, with 10 bases left in between. Germline V lookup: CDR1 SEHNR, CDR2 FQNEAQ (reference sequence). CDR3 coding DNA: TGTGCCAGCAGCTTAGTTGGAGGTCGTGGCTACACCTTC. This translates into CASSLVGGRGYTF.

The chain couples TRBV6-1 to TRBJ1-5; D not certain. CDR3 length equals 15 residues. The ends were cut back, 2 bases at V and 4 bases at J, with 12 bases in the middle. In germline, CDR1 is MNHNS, CDR2 SASEGT. Written as DNA, the CDR3 is TGTGCCAGCAGTGAATTTAACGGGTGGAATCAGCCCCAGCATTTT. It specifies CASSEFNGWNQPQHF.

This chain joins TRBV5-8 and TRBJ2-2, with D unresolved. In germline, CDR1 is SGHTS, CDR2 YDEGEE. Trimming took 5 bases from V and 4 from J, leaving 9 bases between them. This CDR3 is 13 amino acids long. DNA for the CDR3: TGTGCCAGCAGGCACCTTTCCACCGGGGAGCTGTTTTTT. As protein: CASRHLSTGELFF. Combining the CDR3 with reference TRBV5-8 and TRBJ2-2 gives the whole variable domain EAGVTQSPTHLIKTRGQQATLRCSPISGHTSVYWYQQALGLGLQFLLWYDEGEERNRGNFPPRFSGRQFPNYSSELNVNALELEDSALYLCASRHLSTGELFFGEGSRLTVL.

The V call is TRBV27, the J call TRBJ2-1; D is uncertain. Germline V lookup: CDR1 MNHEY, CDR2 SMNVEV (reference sequence). V was cut by 8 bases and J by 0 bases, with 11 bases left in between. The CDR3 totals 14 residues. CDR3 DNA sequence: TGTGCCAGCGTGAGACTTAGCTCCTACAATGAGCAGTTCTTC. This encodes CASVRLSSYNEQFF.

The chain couples TRBV18 to TRBJ2-5; D unresolved. V lost 0 bases, J lost 2 bases, and 22 bases lay in between. CDR1 is KGHSH, CDR2 LQKENI, per germline. This CDR3 is built from 19 residues. In DNA form, the CDR3 reads TGTGCCAGCTCACCACCGAGGTTTGAGGCAGGCAAGTTACAAGAGACCCAGTACTTC. Its translation: CASSPPRFEAGKLQETQYF.

The V and J genes are TRBV7-6 and TRBJ2-2, with 8 nucleotides matching TRBD2. V lost 4 bases, J lost 7 bases, and 11 bases stayed unmatched. Germline V lookup: CDR1 SGHVS, CDR2 FNYEAQ. This CDR3 has 16 residues. CDR3 in amino acids: CASSSQGGGRNGELFF. CDR3 in DNA: TGTGCCAGCAGCTCCCAGGGCGGGGGGCGGAACGGGGAGCTGTTTTTT.

The genes are TRBV28 and TRBJ2-7, with a tentative D call TRBD1 (5 bases). CDR1 MDHEN and CDR2 SYDVKM come from the germline V gene. The V end lost 3 bases, the J end lost 0 bases, and 15 bases lay between the germline ends. The CDR3 covers 16 residues. The CDR3 region has the DNA TGTGCCAGCAGTTTCTCAAGGGGATTCAGCTCCTACGAGCAGTACTTC. This translates into CASSFSRGFSSYEQYF.

V and J are TRBV6-4 and TRBJ1-1; TRBD1 matches 12 bases. This CDR3 has 16 residues. Germline V CDR1 and CDR2: MRHNA, SNTAGT. J lost 6 bases, V lost 3 bases, and 8 bases had no gene match. In nucleotides, the CDR3 is TGTGCCAGCAGTGAGGGGACAGGGGGCAGGTGGGCTGAAGCTTTCTTT. Translation: CASSEGTGGRWAEAFF.

The chain uses TRBV19 and TRBJ2-2; 10 bases align to TRBD2. The CDR3 has 19 residues. From germline, CDR1 is LNHDA and CDR2 SQIVND (reference sequence). Trimming cost V 4 bases and J 1 base; bases outside gene matches: 12. The DNA of the CDR3 is TGTGCCAGTAGTAGCGGTATAGCGGGAGGCAGGTGGAACACCGGGGAGCTGTTTTTT. This translates into CASSSGIAGGRWNTGELFF.

This clone showed up just once. This chain uses TRBV11-2 with TRBJ1-3; D is unclear. The CDR3 loop spans 15 amino acids. Trimming removed 3 bases from V and 3 bases from J, with 12 bases in between. Germline lookup yields CDR1 SGHAT and CDR2 FQNNGV. CDR3 in amino acids: CASSLAGTNGNTIYF. In DNA form, the CDR3 reads TGTGCCAGCAGCTTGGCCGGAACTAATGGAAACACCATATATTTT.

The V and J genes are TRBV28 and TRBJ2-7; 7 nucleotides agree with TRBD2. V was pared by 3 bases and J by 5 bases, with 4 bases of the junction left unmatched. CDR3 length equals 13 residues. The V gene's germline CDR1 is MDHEN and CDR2 SYDVKM. The CDR3: CASSLGGGDEQYF. Here the CDR3 DNA reads TGTGCCAGCAGTTTGGGGGGAGGGGACGAGCAGTACTTC.